The subject of this entry is one T cell receptor beta chain. The V and J ends lost 8 bases and 0 bases, in that order; junction bases with no gene match: 6. Germline CDR1 LGHDT, CDR2 YNNKEL (reference sequence). The CDR3 is 15 amino acids. Under the authors' procedure: How many nucleated cells were present was estimated from reference gene primer amplification. Assay used: immunoSEQ multiplex PCR; TCRdb lists only in-frame clones, some missing. D and trimming come from the DNA, and the V and J calls and clone size come from that table. The top ten clones hold over 20% of a sample with 53,000 or so clones, more than 75% of them seen once. This sample is part of a study of blood T cell repertoires in COVID-19. Study-wide background: Spain, Italy and the United States supplied samples that represented acute and convalescent COVID-19. Sample material is recorded as cDNA or gDNA derived from T cells, B-cell-depleted T cells, or PBMCs.

The chain recombines TRBV3-1 (or the pseudogene TRBV3-2) with TRBJ2-3, with 9 bases identical to TRBD2. Sequenced input: peripheral blood. This clonotype was obtained from a man aged 45-65 years with active or convalescent COVID-19. The CDR3 sequence is CASSLAGISTDTQYF. The CDR3 DNA reads as TGTGCCAGCTCCCTAGCGGGGATTAGCACAGATACGCAGTATTTT.